The 2 T cell receptor beta chains below all came from one sample that was sequenced in a study of identical twins. TCRdb processed the 5' RACE reads anew with MiXCR; each CDR3 protein has one entry. The table includes a few hundred thousand distinct CDR3 sequences, about 15% detected once. The same data also contributed to another study, on yellow fever vaccine responses in identical twins.

Material: CD4+ T cells sorted from blood. The source is a young woman in good health.

The chain combines TRBV13 with TRBJ2-1; 10 nucleotides line up with TRBD2. CDR3 length: 15 residues. Germline values: CDR1 PRHDT, CDR2 FYEKMQ (reference sequence). Germline trimming cut 4 bases from V and 8 bases from J; bases unmatched to any gene: 8. The CDR3 DNA follows: TGTGCCAGCAGCTCCGGACTAGCGGCCTCCTATGAGCAGTTCTTC. Translating it yields CASSSGLAASYEQFF. The whole variable domain, filled in from reference TRBV13 and TRBJ2-1, reads AAGVIQSPRHLIKEKRETATLKCYPIPRHDTVYWYQQGPGQDPQFLISFYEKMQSDKGSIPDRFSAQQFSDYHSELNMSSLELGDSALYFCASSSGLAASYEQFFGPGTRLTVL.

This clonotype has ten or more counts. This chain uses TRBV11-2 with TRBJ2-1; D may be TRBD2 (6 bases). Germline values: CDR1 SGHAT, CDR2 FQNNGV. The CDR3 covers 17 residues. V was cut by 0 bases and J by 3 bases, with 15 bases left in between. The CDR3 DNA reads TGTGCCAGCAGCTTAGATCAGGCGGGAATCATCTACAATGAGCAGTTCTTC. This sequence encodes CASSLDQAGIIYNEQFF.